This T cell receptor beta chain was sequenced for a study of shared clonotypes between healthy human individuals. Germline CDR1 and CDR2: MDHEN and SYDVKM. V was shortened by 2 bases and J by 2 bases, with 3 bases between the two germline ends. There are 12 residues in the CDR3. The data were produced by immunoSEQ multiplex PCR, yet TCRdb's version contains in-frame clones alone and is incomplete. This sample has about 1.5 million clones, with roughly 96% found just once. To note about this clone: Other DNA sequences in the same sample also yield this CDR3.

The clonotype originates from a man aged 25 to 40 in good health. Input material: naive CD4+ T cells sorted from blood. The subset was: CD45RA+ positively selected. V gene TRBV28 combines with J gene TRBJ1-2; unclear D gene. The CDR3 DNA reads TGTGCCAGCAGTTTACTCAACTATGGCTACACCTTC. Its protein product is CASSLLNYGYTF.